Below are 17 T cell receptor beta chains sequenced from a single sample in a study of OX40 agonist ivuxolimab in advanced cancers. Only in-frame clones appear in the TCRdb table, and some are missing; sequencing was by immunoSEQ multiplex PCR. The table has around 100,000 clones, approximately 90% seen once. The sample was CD4+ or CD8+ T cells sorted from blood, taken in a trial of the OX40 agonist ivuxolimab. The source of these receptors is an adult with an advanced solid tumor such as melanoma, head and neck, liver or kidney cancer.

The J gene is TRBJ2-1, the V gene TRBV11-3; D perhaps matches TRBD2 (6 bases). Germline CDR1 is SGHNT and CDR2 is YENEEA. The CDR3 loop spans 15 amino acids. V was clipped by 1 base and J by 5 bases, with 12 bases between them. The CDR3 is CASSLGGVGDNEQFF. The DNA for the CDR3 is TGTGCCAGCAGCTTAGGGGGGGTTGGGGACAATGAGCAGTTCTTC.

V usage is TRBV14 and J usage is TRBJ1-6, with TRBD1 matching over 9 bases. The trim removed 4 bases at V and 6 bases at J, leaving 4 bases unmatched. This CDR3 is built from 15 residues. The germline V gene encodes CDR1 SGHDN and CDR2 FVKESK. The chain's CDR3 is CASSRKTGGNSPLHF. The CDR3 DNA sequence: TGTGCCAGCAGCCGTAAGACAGGGGGTAATTCACCCCTCCACTTT.

In this sample, this clone turned up many times. The chain's CDR3 is CASSQDINSPLHF. The CDR3 coding sequence is TGCGCCAGCAGCCAAGACATTAATTCACCCCTCCACTTT. The gene calls are TRBV4-1 and TRBJ1-6, with D unclear. The CDR3 is 13 amino acids. With 0 bases removed from V and 6 bases from J, the gap between germline ends came to 3 bases. Germline CDR1 reads MGHRA; CDR2 reads YSYEKL.

This chain uses TRBV19 with TRBJ2-4; no clear D. CDR1 and CDR2 (germline): LNHDA, SQIVND (reference sequence). The CDR3 covers 15 residues. Trimming stripped 5 bases from V and 1 base from J, with 12 bases between. The DNA of the CDR3 is TGTGCCAGTAGTTCCCGACAAGGGGCCAAAAACATTCAGTACTTC. Amino acid sequence: CASSSRQGAKNIQYF.

The rearrangement links TRBV6-4 to TRBJ2-7; no firm D call. CDR1 and CDR2 (germline): MRHNA, SNTAGT. The CDR3 has 14 amino acids. Trimming left V 7 bases short and J 0 bases short, with 13 bases between. DNA of the CDR3: TGTGCCAGCAACCGCCCCGAGGACTCCTACGAGCAGTACTTC. Translating gives CASNRPEDSYEQYF.

The chain is built from TRBV5-1 and TRBJ2-6, with D possibly being TRBD1 (6 bases). There are 16 residues in the CDR3. Germline CDR1 reads SGHRS; CDR2 reads YFSETQ. V lost 9 bases, J lost 4 bases, and 20 bases lay in between. Here the CDR3 reads CATNPTQGSGANVLTF. CDR3 DNA sequence: TGCGCCACCAACCCTACACAGGGCTCCGGGGCCAACGTCCTGACTTTC.

In this sample, this clone turned up a few times. CDR3 nucleotides: TGTGCCAGCAGTCTCCGGGACAGGGGCAATGAGCAGTTCTTC. Its translation is CASSLRDRGNEQFF. The J gene is TRBJ2-1, the V gene TRBV6-4; TRBD1 matches 10 bases. Trimming removed 5 bases from V and 6 bases from J; junction bases left unmatched: 4. The CDR3 is 14 residues long. Germline values: CDR1 MRHNA, CDR2 SNTAGT.

The chain has TRBV27 and TRBJ2-7; possibly TRBD2 for D (5 bases). Trimming took 3 bases from V and 2 from J, leaving 11 bases between them. The CDR3 contains 14 residues. Germline V lookup: CDR1 MNHEY, CDR2 SMNVEV (reference sequence). The CDR3 sequence: CASSFGMVPYEQYF. The DNA of the CDR3 is TGTGCCAGCAGTTTCGGGATGGTCCCCTACGAGCAGTACTTC.

This chain joins TRBV11-1 and TRBJ2-7; D perhaps matches TRBD1 (5 bases). Germline assignment: CDR1 SGHAT and CDR2 FQDESV (reference sequence). CDR3 size: 13 residues. Trimming stripped 1 base from V and 3 bases from J, with 7 bases between. CDR3: CASSLGQRYEQYF. For the CDR3, the DNA is TGTGCCAGCAGCTTAGGACAGCGCTACGAGCAGTACTTC.

The V and J genes are TRBV7-9 and TRBJ1-4; D not certain. The CDR3 has 13 amino acids. The V gene's germline CDR1 is SEHNR and CDR2 FQNEAQ (reference sequence). V was shortened by 3 bases and J by 7 bases, with 9 bases between the two germline ends. Written as DNA, the CDR3 is TGTGCCAGCAGCTTTGCGGGCACTGAAAAACTGTTTTTT. Translation gives CASSFAGTEKLFF.

The chain joins TRBV4-1 to TRBJ2-1, with TRBD2 matching 11 bases. Germline CDR1 reads MGHRA; CDR2 reads YSYEKL. The CDR3 is 19 residues long. Trimming at V came to 1 base and at J to 0 bases, leaving 8 bases not matched to a gene. CDR3 sequence (DNA): TGCGCCAGCAGCCAAGTTCGCCTAGCGGGAGGCAACTCCTACAATGAGCAGTTCTTC. Residues: CASSQVRLAGGNSYNEQFF.

This chain connects TRBV15 to TRBJ1-1; 9 bases match TRBD1. Germline loops: CDR1 LNHNV, CDR2 YYDKDF (reference sequence). J lost 10 bases, V lost 5 bases, and 8 bases had no gene match. The CDR3 has 13 residues. The CDR3 reads CATSSRDRVRAFF. CDR3 in DNA: TGTGCCACCAGCTCCCGGGACAGGGTGCGAGCTTTCTTT.

V and J are TRBV19 and TRBJ2-7; either TRBD1 or TRBD2 may supply D (5 bases each). Trimming took 3 bases from V and 2 from J, leaving 14 bases between them. Germline V gene sequence: CDR1 LNHDA, CDR2 SQIVND (reference sequence). The CDR3 runs to 15 residues. The CDR3 region is CASSISGTDTYEQYF. CDR3 DNA: TGTGCCAGTAGTATCTCCGGGACGGACACCTACGAGCAGTACTTC.

This clone has just one count. The chain carries TRBV9 and TRBJ1-4; 11 bases fit TRBD1. CDR1 is SGDLS, CDR2 YYNGEE, per germline. This CDR3 spans 16 amino acids. V shed 0 bases and J 7 bases; nucleotides not matched to a gene: 5. The CDR3 here is CASSVGTGGAVEKLFF. The CDR3 DNA reads as TGTGCCAGCAGCGTAGGGACAGGGGGCGCGGTTGAAAAACTGTTTTTT.

This clone was picked up one time. The V gene is TRBV7-8, the J gene TRBJ2-1; 8 bases fit TRBD2. The CDR3 runs to 16 residues. Germline-derived CDR1 and CDR2 are SGHVS and FQNEAQ. Trimming at V came to 5 bases and at J to 4 bases, leaving 10 bases not matched to a gene. The CDR3 DNA sequence: TGTGCCAGCAGCCAACCCAGGACTAGCCCATACAATGAGCAGTTCTTC. Amino acid sequence: CASSQPRTSPYNEQFF.

This sequence joins TRBV7-8 and TRBJ2-5; D is unresolved. CDR3 size: 15 residues. Per germline, CDR1 SGHVS and CDR2 FQNEAQ. V was trimmed by 5 bases and J by 5 bases, leaving 18 bases between them. The CDR3 is CASSQIPPAGETQYF. In DNA form, the CDR3 reads TGTGCCAGCAGCCAAATCCCCCCCGCCGGGGAGACCCAGTACTTC.

The J gene is TRBJ2-1, the V gene TRBV6-5; tentatively, D is TRBD2 (6 bases). Trimming cost V 0 bases and J 0 bases, with 6 bases left between them. This CDR3 spans 15 amino acids. Per the germline V gene, CDR1 is MNHEY and CDR2 is SVGAGI. Here the CDR3 reads CASSYSGGSYNEQFF. CDR3 nucleotides: TGTGCCAGCAGTTACTCCGGGGGCTCCTACAATGAGCAGTTCTTC.